This T cell receptor beta chain is drawn from a study of blood T cells in healthy people across ages. Extraction yielded at least 5.5 micrograms of total RNA per sample. As for this clonotype: Its antigen is undetermined.

Study conclusions and caveats: With naive T cell percentage, TCR beta diversity showed a strong correlation. Estimates drawn from one million T cells were deemed to understate diversity.

Then a second PCR, running about 6 to 11 cycles, was carried out with a sample-barcoded 5' primer and a J-beta primer mix. TCRdb reprocessed the 5' RACE reads via MiXCR and lists one record per CDR3 protein. The sample consists of about 800,000 distinct CDR3 sequences, more than 20% of them appearing once. This CDR3 has 16 amino acids. V was clipped by 2 bases and J by 7 bases, with 21 bases between them. Germline lookup yields CDR1 SGHTA and CDR2 FQGNSA. These data are also associated with another study on T cells of mothers and their children. As that study records: Related pairs of mothers and children showed slightly higher, non-significant overlap versus unrelated pairs.

The sequenced material came from blood. The origin of this receptor is a boy aged 5-17 years in good health. The chain couples TRBV7-2 to TRBJ2-7, with D unclear. The CDR3 reads CASSLYGRGSLGEQYF. In DNA form, the CDR3 reads TGTGCCAGCAGCTTATATGGTCGAGGAAGCCTGGGGGAGCAGTACTTC.